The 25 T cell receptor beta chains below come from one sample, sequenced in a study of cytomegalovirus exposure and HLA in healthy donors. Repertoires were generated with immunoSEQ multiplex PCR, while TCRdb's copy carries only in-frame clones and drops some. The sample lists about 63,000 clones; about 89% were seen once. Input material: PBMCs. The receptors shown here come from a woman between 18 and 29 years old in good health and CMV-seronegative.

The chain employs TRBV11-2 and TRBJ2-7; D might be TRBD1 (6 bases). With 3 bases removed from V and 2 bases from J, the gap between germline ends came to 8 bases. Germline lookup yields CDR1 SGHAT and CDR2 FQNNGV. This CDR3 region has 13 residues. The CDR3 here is CASSFNRAYEQYF. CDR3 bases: TGTGCCAGCAGCTTTAACAGGGCCTACGAGCAGTACTTC. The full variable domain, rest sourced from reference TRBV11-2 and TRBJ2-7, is EAGVAQSPRYKIIEKRQSVAFWCNPISGHATLYWYQQILGQGPKLLIQFQNNGVVDDSQLPKDRFSAERLKGVDSTLKIQPAKLEDSAVYLCASSFNRAYEQYFGPGTRLTVT.

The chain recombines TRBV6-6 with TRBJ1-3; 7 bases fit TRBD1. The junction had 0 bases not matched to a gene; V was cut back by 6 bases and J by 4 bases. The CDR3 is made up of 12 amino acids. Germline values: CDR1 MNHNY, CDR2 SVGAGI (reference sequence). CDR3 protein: CASRDRGNTIYF. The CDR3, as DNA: TGTGCCAGCAGGGACAGGGGAAACACCATATATTTT.

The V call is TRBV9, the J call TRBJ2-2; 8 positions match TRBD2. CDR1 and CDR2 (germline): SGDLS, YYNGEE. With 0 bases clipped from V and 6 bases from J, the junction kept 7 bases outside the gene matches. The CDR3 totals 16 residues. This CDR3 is CASSVEPGGAPGELFF. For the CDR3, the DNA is TGTGCCAGCAGCGTAGAGCCCGGGGGGGCTCCCGGGGAGCTGTTTTTT.

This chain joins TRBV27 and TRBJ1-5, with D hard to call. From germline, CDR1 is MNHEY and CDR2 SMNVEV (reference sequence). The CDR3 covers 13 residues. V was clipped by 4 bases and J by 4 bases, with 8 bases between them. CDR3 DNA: TGTGCCAGCAGTTACCGGGAGAATCAGCCCCAGCATTTT. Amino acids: CASSYRENQPQHF.

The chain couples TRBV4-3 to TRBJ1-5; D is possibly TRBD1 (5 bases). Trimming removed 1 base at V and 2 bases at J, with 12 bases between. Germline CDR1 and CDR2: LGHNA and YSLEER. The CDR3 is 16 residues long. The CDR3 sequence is CASSQVLGAGNQPQHF. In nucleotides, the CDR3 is TGCGCCAGCAGCCAAGTTTTAGGGGCCGGCAATCAGCCCCAGCATTTT.

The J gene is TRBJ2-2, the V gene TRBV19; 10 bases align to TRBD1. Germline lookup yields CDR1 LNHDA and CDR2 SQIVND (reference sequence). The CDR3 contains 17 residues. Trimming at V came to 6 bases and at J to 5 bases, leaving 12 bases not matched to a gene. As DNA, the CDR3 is TGTGCCAGTAGGACATCGACAGGGGGCGAGAGTACCGGGGAGCTGTTTTTT. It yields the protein CASRTSTGGESTGELFF.

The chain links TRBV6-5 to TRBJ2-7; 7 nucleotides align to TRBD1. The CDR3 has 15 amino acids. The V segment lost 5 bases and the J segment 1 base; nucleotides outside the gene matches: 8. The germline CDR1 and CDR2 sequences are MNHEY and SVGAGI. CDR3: CASSRSGTVSYEQYF. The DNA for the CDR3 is TGTGCCAGCAGTCGGTCCGGGACAGTATCCTACGAGCAGTACTTC.

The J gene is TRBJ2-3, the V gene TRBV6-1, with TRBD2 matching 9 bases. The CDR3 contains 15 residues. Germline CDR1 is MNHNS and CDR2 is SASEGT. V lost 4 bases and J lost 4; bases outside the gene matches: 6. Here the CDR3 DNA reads TGTGCCAGCAGTGGTAGCGGGAGAGGGGCAGATACGCAGTATTTT. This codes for CASSGSGRGADTQYF.

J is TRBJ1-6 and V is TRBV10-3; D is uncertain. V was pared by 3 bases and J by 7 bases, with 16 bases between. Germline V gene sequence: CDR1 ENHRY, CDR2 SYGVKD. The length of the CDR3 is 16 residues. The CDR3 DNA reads TGTGCCATCAGTGAAGCAGCGGCACAGAGGAATTCACCCCTCCACTTT. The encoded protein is CAISEAAAQRNSPLHF.

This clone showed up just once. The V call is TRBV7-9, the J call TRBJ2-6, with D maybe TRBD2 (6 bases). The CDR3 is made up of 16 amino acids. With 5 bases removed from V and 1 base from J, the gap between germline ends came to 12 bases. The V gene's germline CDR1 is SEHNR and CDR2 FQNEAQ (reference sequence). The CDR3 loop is CASSHWGGSGANVLTF. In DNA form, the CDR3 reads TGTGCCAGCAGCCACTGGGGAGGATCTGGGGCCAACGTCCTGACTTTC. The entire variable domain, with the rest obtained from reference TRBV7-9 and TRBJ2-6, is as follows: DTGVSQNPRHKITKRGQNVTFRCDPISEHNRLYWYRQTLGQGPEFLTYFQNEAQLEKSRLLSDRFSAERPKGSFSTLEIQRTEQGDSAMYLCASSHWGGSGANVLTFGAGSRLTVL.

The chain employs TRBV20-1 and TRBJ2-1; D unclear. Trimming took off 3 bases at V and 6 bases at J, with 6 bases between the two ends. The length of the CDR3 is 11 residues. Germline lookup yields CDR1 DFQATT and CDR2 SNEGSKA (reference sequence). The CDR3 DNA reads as TGCAGTGCTAGTTACAGCAATGAGCAGTTCTTC. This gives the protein CSASYSNEQFF.

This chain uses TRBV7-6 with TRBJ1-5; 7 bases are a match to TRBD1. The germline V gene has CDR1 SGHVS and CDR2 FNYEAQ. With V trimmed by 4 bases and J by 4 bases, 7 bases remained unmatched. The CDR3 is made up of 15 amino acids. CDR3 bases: TGTGCCAGCAGCTCAGGGGGTTTGGAAAATCAGCCCCAGCATTTT. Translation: CASSSGGLENQPQHF.

The CDR3 loop reads CAPYPGHRGLIGYTF. The DNA for the CDR3 is TGTGCCCCGTACCCGGGCCACAGGGGGCTTATTGGCTACACCTTC. V is TRBV6-6 and J is TRBJ1-2, with 9 bases fitting TRBD1. The CDR3 contains 15 residues. Germline V gives CDR1 MNHNY, CDR2 SVGAGI (reference sequence). V lost 11 bases, J lost 7 bases, and 17 bases stayed unmatched.

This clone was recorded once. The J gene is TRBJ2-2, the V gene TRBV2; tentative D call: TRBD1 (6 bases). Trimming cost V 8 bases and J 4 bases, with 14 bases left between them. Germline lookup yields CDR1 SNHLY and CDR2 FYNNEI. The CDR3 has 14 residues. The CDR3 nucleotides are TGTGCCAGCTACAGGGACGGAGGCACCGGGGAGCTGTTTTTT. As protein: CASYRDGGTGELFF.

The DNA for the CDR3 is TGCGCCAGCAGCTTGGGGGGAGTGCCAGATACGCAGTATTTT. This gives the protein CASSLGGVPDTQYF. The chain uses TRBV5-1 and TRBJ2-3, with D maybe TRBD2 (5 bases). The V and J ends lost 0 bases and 4 bases respectively, with 9 bases between them. CDR3 length equals 14 residues. Germline V CDR1 and CDR2: SGHRS, YFSETQ.

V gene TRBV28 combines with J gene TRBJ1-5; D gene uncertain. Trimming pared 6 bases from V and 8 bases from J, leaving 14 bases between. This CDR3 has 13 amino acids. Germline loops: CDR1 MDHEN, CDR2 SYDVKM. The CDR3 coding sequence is TGTGCCAGCAGCCGGAGGACGGGAGAGCCCCAGCATTTT. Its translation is CASSRRTGEPQHF.

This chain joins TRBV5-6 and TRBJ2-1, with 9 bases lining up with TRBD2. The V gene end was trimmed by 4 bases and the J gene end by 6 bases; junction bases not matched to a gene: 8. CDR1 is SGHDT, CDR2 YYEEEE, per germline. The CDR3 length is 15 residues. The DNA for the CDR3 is TGTGCCAGCAGCGACACTAGCGGGCCTTCCAATGAGCAGTTCTTC. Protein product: CASSDTSGPSNEQFF.

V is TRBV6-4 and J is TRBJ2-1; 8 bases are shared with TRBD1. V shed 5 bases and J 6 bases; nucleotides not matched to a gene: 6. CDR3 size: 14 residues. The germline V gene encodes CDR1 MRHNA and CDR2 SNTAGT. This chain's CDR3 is CASSPTGTGNEQFF. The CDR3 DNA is TGTGCCAGCAGTCCGACCGGGACAGGCAATGAGCAGTTCTTC.

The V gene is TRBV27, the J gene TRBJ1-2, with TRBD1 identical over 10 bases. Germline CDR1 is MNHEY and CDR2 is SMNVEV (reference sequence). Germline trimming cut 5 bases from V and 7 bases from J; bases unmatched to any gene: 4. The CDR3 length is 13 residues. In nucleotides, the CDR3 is TGTGCCAGCAGTCCCTGGGACAGGGGTGGCTACACCTTC. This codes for CASSPWDRGGYTF.

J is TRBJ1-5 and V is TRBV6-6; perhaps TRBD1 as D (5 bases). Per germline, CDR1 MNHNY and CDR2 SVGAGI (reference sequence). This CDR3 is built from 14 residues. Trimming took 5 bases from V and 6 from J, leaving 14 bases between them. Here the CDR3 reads CASSTQGLSQPQHF. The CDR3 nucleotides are TGTGCCAGCAGTACTCAGGGTTTAAGTCAGCCCCAGCATTTT.

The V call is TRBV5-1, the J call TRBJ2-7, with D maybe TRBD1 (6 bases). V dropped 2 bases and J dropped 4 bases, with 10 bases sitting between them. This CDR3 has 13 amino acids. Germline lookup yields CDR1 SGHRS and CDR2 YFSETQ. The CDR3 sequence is CASSLQGRYEQYF. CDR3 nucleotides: TGCGCCAGCAGCTTACAGGGCCGATACGAGCAGTACTTC.

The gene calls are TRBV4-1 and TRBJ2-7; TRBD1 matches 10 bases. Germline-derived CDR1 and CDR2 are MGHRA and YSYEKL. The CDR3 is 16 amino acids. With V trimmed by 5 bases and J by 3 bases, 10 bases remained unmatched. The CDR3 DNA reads TGCGCCAGCAGCGGATATGAGACAGGGGGCGTCTACGAGCAGTACTTC. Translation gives CASSGYETGGVYEQYF.

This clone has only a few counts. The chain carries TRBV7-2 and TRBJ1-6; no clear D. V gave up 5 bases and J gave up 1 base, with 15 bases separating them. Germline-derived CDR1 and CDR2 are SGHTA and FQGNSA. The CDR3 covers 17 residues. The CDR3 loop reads CASSPTGRGSYNSPLHF. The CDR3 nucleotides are TGTGCCAGCAGCCCCACTGGTCGGGGATCCTATAATTCACCCCTCCACTTT.

The CDR3 protein is CASSFSGTTHQETQYF. The CDR3 DNA is TGTGCCAGCAGTTTTTCCGGGACTACACACCAAGAGACCCAGTACTTC. This chain joins TRBV28 and TRBJ2-5; 7 bases fit TRBD2. CDR1 and CDR2 from the germline V gene are MDHEN and SYDVKM. The V and J ends lost 3 bases and 0 bases, in that order; junction bases with no gene match: 7. The CDR3 has 16 amino acids.

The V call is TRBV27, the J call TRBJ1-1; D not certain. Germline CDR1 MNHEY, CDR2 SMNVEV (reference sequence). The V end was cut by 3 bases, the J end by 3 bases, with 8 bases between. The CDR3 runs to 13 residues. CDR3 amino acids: CASSFRIDTEAFF. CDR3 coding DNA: TGTGCCAGCAGTTTCAGGATAGACACTGAAGCTTTCTTT.